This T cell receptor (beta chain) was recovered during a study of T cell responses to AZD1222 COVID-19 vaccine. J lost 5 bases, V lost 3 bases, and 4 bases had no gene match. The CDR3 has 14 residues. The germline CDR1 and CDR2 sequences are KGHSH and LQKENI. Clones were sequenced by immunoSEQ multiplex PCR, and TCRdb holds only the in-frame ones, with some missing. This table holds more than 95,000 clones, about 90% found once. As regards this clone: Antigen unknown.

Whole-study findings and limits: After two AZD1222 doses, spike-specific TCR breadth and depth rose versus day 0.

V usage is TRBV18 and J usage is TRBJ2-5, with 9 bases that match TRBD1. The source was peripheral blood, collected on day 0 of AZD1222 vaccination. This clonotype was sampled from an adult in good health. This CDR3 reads CASSPGTGLETQYF. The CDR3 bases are TGTGCCAGCTCACCCGGGACAGGGCTGGAGACCCAGTACTTC.